Following are 11 T cell receptor beta chains from one sample sequenced in a study of CD4+ T cells in melanoma. The repertoire was sequenced with immunoSEQ multiplex PCR; TCRdb's copy has only in-frame clones and lacks some. The sample contains 7,500 to 9,500 clones, 70% to 80% of which appear only once. The material sequenced was cells from a culture (not recorded whether cultured in vitro). The receptors originated from a human donor with melanoma.

This chain connects TRBV5-1 to TRBJ2-7; D call uncertain. This CDR3 region has 14 residues. Germline CDR1 reads SGHRS; CDR2 reads YFSETQ. V was trimmed by 0 bases and J by 5 bases, leaving 12 bases between them. CDR3 sequence reads: CASSLAQTGDEQYF. The CDR3 DNA is TGCGCCAGCAGCTTGGCCCAAACCGGTGACGAGCAGTACTTC.

J is TRBJ1-1 and V is TRBV6-6, with 7 nucleotides matching TRBD1. Germline lookup yields CDR1 MNHNY and CDR2 SVGAGI (reference sequence). The junction had 4 bases not matched to a gene; V was cut back by 1 base and J by 11 bases. The CDR3 covers 12 residues. This chain's CDR3 is CASSYFTGDAFF. The CDR3 DNA sequence: TGTGCCAGCAGTTACTTTACAGGGGACGCTTTCTTT.

This clone was observed a handful of times. The rearrangement links TRBV9 to TRBJ2-2; D not certain. The CDR3 contains 13 residues. Trimming shortened V by 3 bases and J by 1 base, and 4 bases separated the two germline ends. CDR1 and CDR2 (germline): SGDLS, YYNGEE. CDR3 residues: CASSDLNTGELFF. The CDR3 bases are TGTGCCAGCAGCGACCTGAACACCGGGGAGCTGTTTTTT.

This chain joins TRBV19 and TRBJ1-6; D unresolved. V lost 7 bases and J 8 bases, leaving 12 bases between the germline ends. Germline loops: CDR1 LNHDA, CDR2 SQIVND (reference sequence). This CDR3 has 13 residues. The DNA of the CDR3 is TGTGCCAGTACGGGGAGGTCGGATTCACCCCTCCACTTT. Residues: CASTGRSDSPLHF.

The chain is built from TRBV6-5 and TRBJ1-1; unclear D gene. CDR1 is MNHEY and CDR2 is SVGAGI in the germline V gene. This CDR3 has 15 residues. V was clipped by 5 bases and J by 1 base, with 14 bases between them. CDR3 nucleotide sequence: TGTGCCAGCAGTAGCCAGTTTGGGTCGAACACTGAAGCTTTCTTT. It translates to CASSSQFGSNTEAFF.

This chain connects TRBV5-1 to TRBJ2-6; D perhaps matches TRBD1 (5 bases). Trimming shortened V by 1 base and J by 1 base, and 21 bases separated the two germline ends. The germline V gene has CDR1 SGHRS and CDR2 YFSETQ. The CDR3 runs to 20 residues. Here the CDR3 reads CASSLFSSRGRESGANVLTF. The CDR3 bases are TGCGCCAGCAGCTTGTTTTCGTCAAGGGGTAGAGAGTCTGGGGCCAACGTCCTGACTTTC.

This clone was recorded once. The chain employs TRBV5-1 and TRBJ2-1; 9 bases fit TRBD2. Trimming at V came to 0 bases and at J to 6 bases, leaving 10 bases not matched to a gene. CDR1 is SGHRS, CDR2 YFSETQ, per germline. The CDR3 is 17 amino acids. DNA for the CDR3: TGCGCCAGCAGCTTGGGGCGGGGGGGTCTCTGGCGCAATGAGCAGTTCTTC. Translation: CASSLGRGGLWRNEQFF.

The chain combines TRBV7-9 with TRBJ1-6; D perhaps matches TRBD1 (6 bases). CDR1 is SEHNR and CDR2 is FQNEAQ in the germline V gene (reference sequence). Trimming shortened V by 1 base and J by 10 bases, and 8 bases separated the two germline ends. The CDR3 sequence is 13 residues long. CDR3 amino acids: CASSLVGGSPLHF. The CDR3 DNA reads as TGTGCCAGCAGCTTAGTCGGGGGCTCACCCCTCCACTTT.

This rearrangement joins TRBV29-1 to TRBJ2-6; 7 bases line up with TRBD1. CDR3 size: 14 residues. The ends lost 6 bases at V and 3 bases at J; junction bases unmatched: 5. From germline, CDR1 is SQVTM and CDR2 ANQGSEA. The CDR3 sequence is CSVAPGGGANVLTF. The CDR3 DNA is TGCAGCGTCGCGCCAGGGGGTGGGGCCAACGTCCTGACTTTC.

The V and J genes are TRBV4-1 and TRBJ1-5, with D hard to call. The CDR3 totals 14 residues. Trimming stripped 1 base from V and 0 bases from J, with 4 bases between. From germline, CDR1 is MGHRA and CDR2 YSYEKL. CDR3 amino acids: CASSQASSNQPQHF. The CDR3 DNA sequence: TGCGCCAGCAGCCAAGCCAGTAGCAATCAGCCCCAGCATTTT.

This chain links TRBV7-9 with TRBJ2-3; 8 bases map to TRBD2. V lost 2 bases to trimming and J lost 3 bases; unmatched junction nucleotides: 7. This CDR3 is built from 16 residues. Germline V gene data show CDR1 as SEHNR and CDR2 as FQNEAQ (reference sequence). CDR3: CASSLRGGLGTDTQYF. As DNA, the CDR3 is TGTGCCAGCAGCTTACGGGGGGGCCTGGGTACAGATACGCAGTATTTT.